The text below deals with one T cell receptor (beta chain). CDR1 is MGHRA and CDR2 is YSYEKL in the germline V gene. Trimming stripped 1 base from V and 6 bases from J, with 16 bases between. This CDR3 contains 15 residues. This sample was taken from a study of control samples from healthy donors and cancer patients. Using immunoSEQ multiplex PCR, the repertoire was profiled, and TCRdb retains in-frame clones only, with some absent. The sample includes under 450,000 clones, 90% of them seen just once. This sequence joins TRBV4-1 and TRBJ2-7, with D perhaps TRBD2 (5 bases). The sequence came from a man in his forties or fifties with head and neck cancer. The material sequenced was PBMCs. In DNA, the CDR3 is TGCGCCAGCAGCCAAGGAATTGGTCCGGAGGCCGAGCAGTACTTC. Residues: CASSQGIGPEAEQYF.